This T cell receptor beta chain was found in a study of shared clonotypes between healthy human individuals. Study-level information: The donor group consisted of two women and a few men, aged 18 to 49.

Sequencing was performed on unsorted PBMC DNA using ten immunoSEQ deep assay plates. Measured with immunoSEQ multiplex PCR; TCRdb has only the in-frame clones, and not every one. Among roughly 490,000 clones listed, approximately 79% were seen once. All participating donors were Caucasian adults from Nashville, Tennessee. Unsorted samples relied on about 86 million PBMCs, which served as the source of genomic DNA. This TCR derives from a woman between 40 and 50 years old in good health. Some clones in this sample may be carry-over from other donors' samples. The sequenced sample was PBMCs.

The CDR3 nucleotides are TGTGCCTGGAGCGCAGGGACAGGTTATTCCGAGCAGTACTTC. Encoded protein: CAWSAGTGYSEQYF. The V gene is TRBV30, the J gene TRBJ2-7; 8 bases agree with TRBD1. Germline-derived CDR1 and CDR2 are GTSNPN and SVGIG (reference sequence). V trimming: 3 bases; J trimming: 6 bases; junction bases outside the gene matches: 10. The CDR3 contains 14 residues.